Shown below are 25 T cell receptor beta chains from a single sample sequenced in a study of spatial heterogeneity in lung cancer. Regarding time point: sample taken at primary tumor resection. From the 5' RACE reads, TCRdb called clonotypes with MiXCR, one entry per CDR3 protein. The data contain over 6,000 distinct CDR3 sequences, approximately 9.7% of them seen just once; the ten biggest clones take up roughly 25%. The sample here was normal lung tissue next to the tumor, taken at surgery. These receptors were collected from a male donor with early-stage non-small cell lung cancer.

The V and J genes are TRBV27 and TRBJ2-3; tentative D call: TRBD2 (6 bases). Germline V gene lookup returns CDR1 MNHEY and CDR2 SMNVEV (reference sequence). Trimming left V 7 bases short and J 6 bases short, with 17 bases between. The CDR3 totals 14 residues. CDR3 bases: TGTGCCAGCAACCCTGGGGGGAACCAGGATACGCAGTATTTT. It codes for CASNPGGNQDTQYF.

This clonotype was detected ten times or more. V is TRBV28 and J is TRBJ1-5; 10 bases line up with TRBD1. The germline CDR1 and CDR2 sequences are MDHEN and SYDVKM. J lost 5 bases, V lost 5 bases, and 6 bases had no gene match. This CDR3 comprises 15 residues. The DNA of the CDR3 is TGTGCCAGCAGTGAAAGGACAGGGGGGGATCAGCCCCAGCATTTT. It is translated as CASSERTGGDQPQHF.

Many counts were recorded for this clonotype. The rearrangement joins TRBV4-1 to TRBJ1-5, with D unresolved. The V gene lost 0 bases and the J gene lost 4 bases, with 10 bases spanning the gap. The CDR3 contains 15 residues. The germline V gene encodes CDR1 MGHRA and CDR2 YSYEKL. The CDR3 coding sequence is TGCGCCAGCAGCCAAGATTGGCAGACAAATCAGCCCCAGCATTTT. Protein product: CASSQDWQTNQPQHF.

This clonotype was seen repeatedly, ten times or more. The rearrangement links TRBV20-1 to TRBJ2-4; TRBD2 agrees at 8 bases. Germline CDR1 reads DFQATT; CDR2 reads SNEGSKA (reference sequence). The CDR3 runs 18 residues. Germline trimming cut 0 bases from V and 4 bases from J; bases unmatched to any gene: 14. CDR3 sequence: CSARDFGLAINLKNIQYF. The CDR3 nucleotides read TGCAGTGCTAGAGATTTTGGACTAGCCATAAATCTTAAAAACATTCAGTACTTC.

The rearrangement links TRBV7-8 to TRBJ1-1, with no clear D. The CDR3 totals 14 residues. Germline assignment: CDR1 SGHVS and CDR2 FQNEAQ. The V and J ends lost 3 bases and 5 bases respectively, with 13 bases between them. The DNA of the CDR3 is TGTGCCAGCAGCTTCGAGGGTCCGAAAACTGAAGCTTTCTTT. Amino acids: CASSFEGPKTEAFF.

This clonotype is medium-sized by share. The chain recombines TRBV11-2 with TRBJ2-3; D may be TRBD1 or TRBD2 (5 bases each). This CDR3 comprises 17 residues. Trimming stripped 7 bases from V and 2 bases from J, with 22 bases between. Germline CDR1 and CDR2: SGHAT and FQNNGV. CDR3 bases: TGTGCCAGCAAAAAGGGACCGACCAGGGATATCACAGATACGCAGTATTTT. Translating it yields CASKKGPTRDITDTQYF.

This clonotype qualifies as large. CDR3 sequence reads: CASSQHRLVSGNEQFF. The CDR3 nucleotides read TGCGCCAGCAGCCAACATCGGCTAGTTAGTGGCAATGAGCAGTTCTTC. The chain is built from TRBV4-3 and TRBJ2-1; D unresolved. Trimming stripped 2 bases from V and 6 bases from J, with 17 bases between. Germline V gene sequence: CDR1 LGHNA, CDR2 YSLEER. The CDR3 runs to 16 residues.

Ten or more counts support this clonotype. The chain recombines TRBV5-1 with TRBJ1-1; 7 positions match TRBD1. Germline CDR1 SGHRS, CDR2 YFSETQ. V lost 3 bases and J lost 5; bases outside the gene matches: 7. The CDR3 totals 14 residues. DNA of the CDR3: TGCGCCAGCAGCTCCCAGGGGGATGGGACTGAAGCTTTCTTT. It specifies CASSSQGDGTEAFF. Complete variable domain (other parts from reference TRBV5-1 and TRBJ1-1): KAGVTQTPRYLIKTRGQQVTLSCSPISGHRSVSWYQQTPGQGLQFLFEYFSETQRNKGNFPGRFSGRQFSNSRSEMNVSTLELGDSALYLCASSSQGDGTEAFFGQGTRLTVV.

This clonotype is categorized as medium-sized. The chain uses TRBV4-3 and TRBJ1-4; a possible D gene is TRBD1 (5 bases). CDR1 is LGHNA, CDR2 YSLEER, per germline. V dropped 0 bases and J dropped 8 bases, with 16 bases sitting between them. The CDR3 consists of 16 residues. The CDR3 protein is CASSQDYGAYSEKLFF. DNA of the CDR3: TGCGCCAGCAGCCAAGATTACGGGGCCTACAGCGAAAAACTGTTTTTT.

This clonotype was picked up one time. The chain joins TRBV6-6 to TRBJ1-1; the match to TRBD1 covers 7 bases. CDR3 length equals 15 residues. J lost 11 bases, V lost 2 bases, and 14 bases had no gene match. Per germline, CDR1 MNHNY and CDR2 SVGAGI (reference sequence). DNA for the CDR3: TGTGCCAGCAGTTACGGCTTTAGGGGGCCTCACGGGGCTTTCTTT. It yields the protein CASSYGFRGPHGAFF.

This clonotype is labeled medium-sized. V usage is TRBV7-3 and J usage is TRBJ1-6, with a tentative D call TRBD1 (6 bases). The CDR3 is 14 residues long. V dropped 3 bases and J dropped 5 bases, with 8 bases sitting between them. CDR1 and CDR2 from the germline V gene are SGHTA and FQGTGA. In DNA, the CDR3 is TGTGCCAGCAGCTTCGGGACAAATAATTCACCCCTCCACTTT. Residues: CASSFGTNNSPLHF.

This clonotype occurred many times. V and J are TRBV4-3 and TRBJ2-2; 7 bases map to TRBD2. The CDR3 contains 16 residues. Per germline, CDR1 LGHNA and CDR2 YSLEER. With V trimmed by 3 bases and J by 5 bases, 9 bases remained unmatched. The CDR3 here is CASSQGPGLPTGELFF. The CDR3 DNA follows: TGCGCCAGCAGCCAGGGGCCGGGACTACCAACCGGGGAGCTGTTTTTT.

The rearrangement links TRBV19 to TRBJ2-1; no clear D gene. Germline CDR1 and CDR2: LNHDA and SQIVND (reference sequence). The germline V and J ends were trimmed by 4 bases and 0 bases, with 10 bases remaining between them. CDR3 length equals 15 residues. CDR3 in amino acids: CASSRKGSSYNEQFF. The DNA of the CDR3 is TGTGCCAGTAGTAGGAAGGGAAGCTCCTACAATGAGCAGTTCTTC.

This clonotype appeared many times. The chain employs TRBV18 and TRBJ1-1; D unresolved. The germline gives CDR1 KGHSH, CDR2 LQKENI. V shed 3 bases and J shed 4 bases, with 6 bases lying between them. The CDR3 covers 12 residues. The CDR3 bases are TGTGCCAGCTCACCTCAGTCCACTGAAGCTTTCTTT. It translates to CASSPQSTEAFF.

This clonotype was counted a few times. The chain uses TRBV28 and TRBJ2-3, with 7 bases fitting TRBD1. From germline, CDR1 is MDHEN and CDR2 SYDVKM. After removal of 4 bases from V and 2 bases from J, the junction contained 12 bases not matched to a gene. The length of the CDR3 is 17 residues. CDR3 sequence reads: CASSSTNEGQPTDTQYF. CDR3 coding DNA: TGTGCCAGCAGTTCCACGAATGAGGGACAGCCCACAGATACGCAGTATTTT.

This clonotype has ten or more counts. V and J are TRBV10-3 and TRBJ2-3; TRBD2 matches 9 bases. From germline, CDR1 is ENHRY and CDR2 SYGVKD. The V and J ends lost 0 bases and 4 bases, in that order; junction bases with no gene match: 11. This CDR3 comprises 18 residues. CDR3 coding DNA: TGTGCCATCAGTGAGTCGACTCTGAGCGGGGGGTACGCAGATACGCAGTATTTT. It yields the protein CAISESTLSGGYADTQYF.

This clonotype was detected ten times or more. The V and J genes are TRBV27 and TRBJ1-1; D perhaps matches TRBD1 (6 bases). CDR1 and CDR2 from the germline V gene are MNHEY and SMNVEV (reference sequence). Trimming pared 6 bases from V and 1 base from J, leaving 9 bases between. CDR3 length equals 13 residues. CDR3 coding DNA: TGTGCCAGCAGCAGACAGGAGAACACTGAAGCTTTCTTT. Translating gives CASSRQENTEAFF.

This clonotype was seen many times. The V gene is TRBV7-3, the J gene TRBJ2-3; 7 bases match TRBD2. Germline V gene lookup returns CDR1 SGHTA and CDR2 FQGTGA. CDR3 length: 16 residues. The junction had 14 bases not matched to a gene; V was cut back by 5 bases and J by 6 bases. CDR3 sequence (DNA): TGTGCCAGCAGCAAGCTAATCTCGACTAGCTTTGATACGCAGTATTTT. Translating it yields CASSKLISTSFDTQYF.

Sample share makes this clonotype medium-sized. The rearrangement uses TRBV6-2 or TRBV6-3 and TRBJ1-2; 7 bases match TRBD1. The CDR3 spans 15 residues. J lost 6 bases, V lost 7 bases, and 14 bases had no gene match. Germline V gene data show CDR1 as MNHEY and CDR2 as SVGEGT. CDR3 residues: CASTSIDRDFDGYTF. As DNA, the CDR3 is TGTGCCAGCACCAGCATCGACAGGGACTTCGATGGCTACACCTTC.

This clonotype came up many times. The chain has TRBV5-5 and TRBJ1-2, with unresolved D. V lost 3 bases, J lost 2 bases, and 11 bases lay in between. The CDR3 is 14 residues long. CDR1 and CDR2 (germline): SGHKS, YYEKEE (reference sequence). DNA of the CDR3: TGTGCCAGCAGCTCTGGAAGGACCAACTATGGCTACACCTTC. Protein: CASSSGRTNYGYTF.

The genes are TRBV28 and TRBJ2-5; D gene uncertain. CDR3 length: 11 residues. Trimming removed 2 bases at V and 5 bases at J, with 3 bases between. Germline CDR1 and CDR2: MDHEN and SYDVKM. The DNA for the CDR3 is TGTGCCAGCAGTTTACGTGAGACCCAGTACTTC. Protein: CASSLRETQYF. The full variable domain, its missing parts supplied by reference TRBV28 and TRBJ2-5, is DVKVTQSSRYLVKRTGEKVFLECVQDMDHENMFWYRQDPGLGLRLIYFSYDVKMKEKGDIPEGYSVSREKKERFSLILESASTNQTSMYLCASSLRETQYFGPGTRLLVL.

This clonotype came up many times. The DNA for the CDR3 is TGTGCCAGCAGACCCGGACTAGCGGGGGGGAACACCGGGGAGCTGTTTTTT. Encoded protein: CASRPGLAGGNTGELFF. V gene TRBV5-4 combines with J gene TRBJ2-2, with 14 positions matching TRBD2. CDR1 is SGHNT, CDR2 YYREEE, per germline (reference sequence). Trimming removed 5 bases from V and 1 base from J; junction bases left unmatched: 4. CDR3 length: 17 amino acids.

This clonotype was found many times. J is TRBJ2-5 and V is TRBV12-3 or TRBV12-4, with no clear D. The CDR3 runs to 14 residues. The ends were cut back, 2 bases at V and 1 base at J, with 8 bases in the middle. CDR3 amino acids: CASSLPATQETQYF. The CDR3 DNA follows: TGTGCCAGCAGTTTACCCGCTACCCAAGAGACCCAGTACTTC.

The chain couples TRBV7-6 to TRBJ2-5, with 10 bases matching TRBD2. The CDR3 is 17 amino acids. The V gene end was trimmed by 1 base and the J gene end by 5 bases; junction bases not matched to a gene: 10. CDR1 and CDR2 (germline): SGHVS, FNYEAQ. The CDR3 loop is CASSLDVLAGVAETQYF. In DNA, the CDR3 is TGTGCCAGCAGCTTAGACGTCCTAGCGGGAGTCGCGGAGACCCAGTACTTC.

This clonotype was counted at least ten times. The chain has TRBV4-1 and TRBJ2-1; D may be TRBD2 (6 bases). V shed 2 bases and J shed 9 bases, with 20 bases lying between them. The CDR3 covers 16 residues. CDR1 is MGHRA, CDR2 YSYEKL, per germline. In nucleotides, the CDR3 is TGCGCCAGCAGCCAAAGGGAACAGCGGGCCCGGGCTGAGCAGTTCTTC. The encoded protein is CASSQREQRARAEQFF.